This T cell receptor beta chain was found in a study of cytomegalovirus exposure and HLA in healthy donors (dated by TCRdb to 2016 to 2017). In terms of the full investigation: An earlier analysis of 587 of the donors reported approximately 260 Gb of sequence data and 90 million to 120 million unique TCR beta sequences obtained from 150 million to 200 million T cells. Every repertoire in the discovery cohort had been generated on one and the same sequencing platform. Typing coverage varied by locus: 629-630 donors for A, B, C, DRB1 and DQB1; 500 to 550 for DQA1; 606 for DPA1; under 490 for DPB1. In an earlier analysis of roughly 580 of the donors, high-throughput TCR beta sequencing was used to judge whether each TCR beta V gene segment behaved as functional or pseudogenic. High-throughput TCR immunosequencing, statistical association of individual TCRs with disease status, and machine learning were combined to predict cytomegalovirus infection status. A later analysis re-examined previously published TCR beta repertoires from roughly 650 donors and added high-resolution HLA genotyping to investigate patterns of TCR occurrence. Besides the first cohort of 666 subjects, a separate validation cohort made up of over a hundred different subjects was used. Of the roughly 400 genotyped donors, about 80% fell in the genetic ancestry cluster associated with self-reported Caucasian donors. The T cell repertoires of under 700 subjects were profiled by immunosequencing and related to cytomegalovirus serostatus. The aim of the study was to test whether cataloging public T cell receptors could identify signatures of past pathogen exposure. Donor age, sex, ethnicity and CMV serostatus were collected together with the repertoire data. The later analysis used no new phenotypic data to find candidate immune exposures, relying instead on TCR beta sequences and their occurrence across donors. An early release covering roughly 580 HLA-typed donors comprised around 300 gigabases of sequencing data and around 85 million unique TCR sequences. Genome-wide SNP genotypes for about three fifths of the roughly 670 donors were used in a later genetic analysis, which treated that subset as a discovery cohort. HLA typing included class I and class II loci at four-digit resolution. Because of strong linkage in the cohort, roughly five DR-DQ haplotypes were treated as single units for association and clustering. Among a few hundred genotyped donors of the cohort, an average of approximately 250,000 unique TCR beta nucleotide sequences were sequenced per donor, roughly a sixth of them non-productive. Study-level results and caveats: The cohort was sequenced for TCR beta chains only, and without alpha or paired-chain data the features that could be detected were limited. Most TCR sequences were observed very rarely across donors, whereas some public TCRs were present in many individuals. A later analysis reported that several top co-occurrence clusters appeared linked to parvovirus B19, influenza, CMV and Epstein-Barr virus. A group of highly shared sequence variants was considered likely to be a technical artifact of the sequencing pipeline. According to a later genetic analysis, donors in an Asian-associated ancestry cluster had fewer N-insertions in productive TCRs than the roughly 700-donor mean. According to the authors, the approach could potentially be generalized to other disease states and immunological phenotypes. In a later analysis, some 18,000 TCR beta sequences were associated with specific HLA alleles at a false discovery rate of 0.05. In a later genetic analysis, a missense DCLRE1C variant was associated with V-gene and J-gene trimming of TCR beta chains, and the association was replicated in an independent cohort. In an earlier analysis of about 540 of the donors, most TCR beta V segments were observed in productive rearrangements about 87% or about 30% of the time, broadly matching IMGT annotations. In a later analysis, TCR association rates were found to vary across HLA loci, with the most associated TCRs seen for DRB1 alleles and the fewest for HLA-C alleles. Presence/absence analyses assumed roughly uniform sequencing depth across donors, an assumption that may not hold. Cytomegalovirus status was reported to be diagnosed by the classifier with high specificity and sensitivity in both the original and validation cohorts. CMV serostatus was the only immune exposure information available for the cohort. A further reported finding was that TCR beta sequences accurately predicted the HLA-A and HLA-B alleles for most subjects in the first cohort. Correlated functional status among segregating V segments might be attributable to linkage disequilibrium, but an unknown experimental factor could not be ruled out. In vitro tests confirmed that a few of the cytomegalovirus-associated TCR beta chains recognize cytomegalovirus antigens. The 87-base-pair reads could not distinguish some IMGT-functional V segments, including TRBV6-2 and TRBV6-3, so those segments were excluded. A total of 164 TCR beta chains were listed by the study as associated with cytomegalovirus. In a later analysis, HLA-associated TCR beta chains showed more clonal expansion and lower generation probabilities than non-associated chains that were equally common. A later analysis found that most CMV-associated TCR beta chains appeared HLA-restricted, with HLA associations seemingly driven largely by CMV exposure. Because HLA typing was missing for some donors at each locus, association tests included only the typed subset. Because counts were too low, seventeen rarely observed V segments, including chromosome 9 orphons, were excluded from the earlier analysis of 587 of the donors. Strong co-occurrence of HLA alleles, especially DR and DQ, made assigning TCR associations to individual alleles difficult.

Regarding this clone: Its target antigen remains unknown. The record has no base qualities; no much larger clone is one base away.

Libraries were built with the immunoSEQ multiplex PCR assay. The multiplex PCR relied on a mix of 60 forward primers for TCR Vbeta segments and 13 reverse primers for TCR Jbeta segments. A multiplex PCR assay on genomic DNA amplified the CDR3 region of rearranged TCR beta genes. Amplified TCR beta libraries were sequenced as 87-base-pair reads on the Illumina HiSeq System. The authors processed their data as follows. A later analysis counted about 76 million unique TCR beta chains across the approximately 700 repertoires, and 9 million to 14 million of these chains were shared by at least two donors. A nearest-neighbor algorithm error-corrected the raw reads and collapsed the reads into unique sequences, merging closely related sequences to remove PCR and sequencing errors. CDR3 sequences were aligned to IMGT reference sequences to assign V, D and J gene segments. For a sequence to be retained, at least a six-nucleotide match to both a V gene segment and a J gene segment was required. Rearrangements were classified as productive when the CDR3 lacked stop codons and remained in frame with V and J, and all other rearrangements were classified as non-productive. CDR3 was defined according to IMGT convention as the region running from the second conserved V-encoded cysteine to the conserved J-encoded phenylalanine. In an earlier analysis of around 600 of the donors, sequences lacking an unambiguous match to a single V gene segment were excluded. An earlier analysis of 587 of the donors classified V segments as functional when productive rearrangements were above 56.7% and as segregating when the standard deviation between donors was above 5%. A statistical classification framework was developed to diagnose cytomegalovirus status using the catalog of TCR beta chain sequences. In a later analysis, TCR nucleotide sequences were compared against IMGT/GENE-DB human TR gene sequences so that V and J genes could be assigned. The TCRdist pipeline was used in a later analysis to assign CDR3 sequences and most-parsimonious VDJ recombination scenarios. In a later analysis, each TCR beta chain was defined by its CDR3 amino acid sequence together with its V-gene family, and reads without a unique V-gene family were excluded. A later analysis removed 592 highly shared, low-generation-probability nucleotide sequences to deal with suspected cross-contamination and a sequencing artifact. In a later analysis, a clonal expansion index was calculated for each public chain from normalized within-repertoire ranks of inferred template counts. In a later analysis, generation probabilities were computed using a VDJ recombination model fitted to out-of-frame rearrangements, and the results were checked against IGoR. In a later analysis, TCR-TCR, TCR-HLA and TCR-CMV co-occurrence was scored with hypergeometric tests, and a repertoire-size bias correction was applied to TCR pairs. To estimate false discovery rates, a later analysis permuted the HLA or CMV assignments 20 times. In a later analysis, co-occurring TCRs were grouped using DBSCAN, and TCRdist sequence similarity was added for clustering within HLA-allele-positive subsets. Co-occurrence clustering excluded repertoires with fewer than 30,000 or more than 120,000 public chains, plus five with anomalous nucleotide sharing. TCRdb limited this immuneACCESS table to in-frame rearrangements with V and J called. A share of clones is missing; checked studies link under half to unresolved V genes, and the rest is unexplained. V, J and clone size were drawn from that table, and D and trimming were deduced from the DNA. Across this sample there are 150,000 to 200,000 clones, with roughly four fifths seen only once. The top ten clonotypes cover about 1.9% of the sample.

The cohort consisted of more than 650 healthy bone marrow donors. Cohort members were all nominally healthy when sampled, although unrecorded immune exposures were likely present. The donor tested CMV seronegative, placing the donor among the 352 seronegative members of the cohort. A peripheral blood sample was provided by each donor, and peripheral blood mononuclear cells were used for TCR beta sequencing. Genomic DNA extraction from the blood cell samples was performed with the Qiagen DNeasy Blood Extraction Kit. From the cysteine up to the phenylalanine, the CDR3 has a length of 13 residues. CDR3 DNA only is kept here, 39 bases in frame from base 1. CDR1 is given as GTSNPN and CDR2 as SVGIG, both from the germline V gene (reference sequence). V loses 2 bases at its end and J loses 14 bases; junction bases beyond the gene matches: 12.

The sample taken for sequencing was PBMCs. The clonotype was recovered from a young man in good health and CMV-seronegative. The chain employs TRBV30 and TRBJ1-2, with 9 middle bases fitting TRBD1. This receptor has the CDR3 CAWSSSSGQGRTF. The nucleotide sequence reads as follows: TGTGCCTGGAGTTCAAGCTCGGGACAGGGTAGGACCTTC. Extended through the reference TRBV30 and TRBJ1-2 proteins, this CDR3 yields the full variable domain: SQTIHQWPATLVQPVGSPLSLECTVEGTSNPNLYWYRQAAGRGLQLLFYSVGIGQISSEVPQNLSASRPQDRQFILSSKKLLLSDSGFYLCAWSSSSGQGRTFGSGTRLTVV.